Below, one T cell receptor beta chain is given with its context. Its antigen is unknown. The V gene's germline CDR1 is MGHRA and CDR2 YSYEKL. V lost 2 bases to trimming and J lost 3 bases, with 7 bases between them. There are 13 residues in the CDR3. The data were taken from a study of monozygotic twins with cystic fibrosis. Looking at the study overall: Around 3 micrograms of fragmented DNA underwent around 14 PCR cycles for library preparation. Study-wide points: Co-twins had the most similar V usage for 13 of 16 pairs, J for 8.

Generated by immunoSEQ multiplex PCR, the TCRdb table keeps only in-frame clones and is missing some. Found here are about 26,000 clones, approximately 96% of them singletons; the top ten hold approximately 3%. The sample consisted of blood. The chain joins TRBV4-1 to TRBJ1-2; no firm D call. The receptor comes from a girl aged 2-15 years with cystic fibrosis. The CDR3 is CASSQPGYYGYTF. The CDR3 DNA is TGCGCCAGCAGCCAACCAGGTTACTATGGCTACACCTTC.